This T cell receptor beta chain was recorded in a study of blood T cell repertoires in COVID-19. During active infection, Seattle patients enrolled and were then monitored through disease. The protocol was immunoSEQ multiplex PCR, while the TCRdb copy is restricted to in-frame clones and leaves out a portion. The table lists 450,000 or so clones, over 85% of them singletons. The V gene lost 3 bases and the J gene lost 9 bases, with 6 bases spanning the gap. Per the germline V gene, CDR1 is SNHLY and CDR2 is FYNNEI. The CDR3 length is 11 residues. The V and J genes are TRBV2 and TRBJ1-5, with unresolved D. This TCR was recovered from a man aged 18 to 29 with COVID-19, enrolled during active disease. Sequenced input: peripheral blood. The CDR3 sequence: CASSDEGPQHF. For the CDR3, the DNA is TGTGCCAGCAGTGACGAGGGGCCCCAGCATTTT.